A selection of T cell receptor beta chains follows, all from one sample in a study of beta chain features in type 1 diabetes. Method: immunoSEQ multiplex PCR; TCRdb's copy keeps in-frame clones and lacks some. The sample yields about 150,000 clones, approximately 10% seen once. Input material: central memory CD4+ T cells from blood. The receptors come from a man between 25 and 39 years old with type 1 diabetes. The conserved cysteine and the conserved F or W are not part of the CDR3 here. Rows may omit the clone size; those that give it use once, few, many or a size class.

V gene	J gene	clone size	CDR3 length	CDR3 protein
TRBV9	TRBJ2-7	-	13	ASSVGGGRNYEQY
TRBV6-1	TRBJ2-5	few	14	ASSDFFKGSGETQY
TRBV7-9	TRBJ2-7	few	12	ASSPGLANYEQY
TRBV7-2	TRBJ2-1	few	13	ASSSGRALYNEQF
TRBV20-1	TRBJ2-7	few	9	SAIEVREGF
TRBV14	TRBJ1-1	-	10	ASSQAVTEAF
TRBV27	TRBJ2-7	-	12	ASSLWDRGYEQY
TRBV5-4	TRBJ1-1	-	12	ASSSPPPGTEAF
TRBV5-6	TRBJ2-1	-	10	ASSLLAGGEF
TRBV7-9	TRBJ2-1	-	14	ASSQTTGSPYNEQF
TRBV30	TRBJ2-1	few	12	AWGLATPAGEQF
TRBV4-1	TRBJ2-3	-	15	ASSLRGAGAATDTQY
TRBV5-6	TRBJ2-7	few	10	ASSISGYEQY
TRBV28	TRBJ2-7	-	13	ASSSPGLAVYEQY
TRBV7-2	TRBJ2-7	-	12	ASSLAMRAYEQY
TRBV2	TRBJ2-6	few	15	ASSEDSPRSGANVLT
TRBV6-5	TRBJ1-5	-	12	ASSPGTGSQPQH
TRBV11-1	TRBJ1-1	few	13	ASSSRDIWNTEAF
TRBV5-1	TRBJ1-5	few	15	ASSPKPGQIRGQPQH
TRBV7-3	TRBJ2-2	-	11	ASSFARSGELF
TRBV5-1	TRBJ2-5	few	12	ASSNTDRRETQY
TRBV12-5	TRBJ2-2	few	11	ASGTTGTGELF
TRBV9	TRBJ2-4	-	12	ASSGASGSYIQY
TRBV7-2	TRBJ2-1	many	14	ASSFSSGSSYNEQF
TRBV28	TRBJ1-2	few	10	ATLYRDYGYT
TRBV23-1	TRBJ2-5	-	13	ASSHADRGRETQY
TRBV5-1	TRBJ1-1	few	12	ASRTGVVNTEAF
TRBV7-3	TRBJ2-1	few	14	ASSLRGAGRYNEQF
TRBV23-1	TRBJ2-3	-	14	ASSPLLGHRTDTQY
TRBV5-4	TRBJ2-3	few	11	ASLGEPTDTQY
TRBV4-3	TRBJ2-7	-	18	ASSQASGLAGPSPSYEQY
TRBV7-9	TRBJ2-5	few	12	ASSPTGLQETQY
TRBV28	TRBJ2-3	once	14	ASSFRGTGHTDTQY
TRBV7-2	TRBJ2-3	-	14	ASSSRTGGFADTQY
TRBV5-1	TRBJ2-5	-	11	ASSQTGEETQY